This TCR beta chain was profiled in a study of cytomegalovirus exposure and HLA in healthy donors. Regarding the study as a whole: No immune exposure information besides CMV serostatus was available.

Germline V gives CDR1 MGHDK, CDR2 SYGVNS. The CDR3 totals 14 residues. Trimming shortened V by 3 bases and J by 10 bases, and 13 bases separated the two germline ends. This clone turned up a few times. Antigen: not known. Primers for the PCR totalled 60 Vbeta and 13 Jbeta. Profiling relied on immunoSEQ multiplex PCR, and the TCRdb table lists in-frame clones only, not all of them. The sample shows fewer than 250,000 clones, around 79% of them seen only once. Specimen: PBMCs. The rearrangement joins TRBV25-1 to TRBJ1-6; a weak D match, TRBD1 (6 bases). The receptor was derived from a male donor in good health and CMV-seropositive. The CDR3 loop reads CASSEEGGISPLHF. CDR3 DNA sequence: TGTGCCAGCAGTGAGGAGGGGGGGATCTCACCCCTCCACTTT.